This T cell receptor beta chain was profiled in a study of radiotherapy plus CTLA-4 blockade in lung cancer. On this clone: One junction end does not reproduce the germline sequence, and a read error may be involved.

The CDR3 has 13 residues. The germline V gene encodes CDR1 SSHAT and CDR2 FNYEAQ (reference sequence). Sequencing used immunoSEQ multiplex PCR; TCRdb keeps in-frame clones, though not all of them. The data show 81,000 or so clones, around 90% seen once. CTLA-4 blockade with ipilimumab, together with focal radiation, was given to patients with chemo-refractory metastatic non-small-cell lung cancer. This clonotype was obtained from a human donor with non-small cell lung cancer who had stable disease on radiotherapy plus ipilimumab. The specimen comprised peripheral blood, sampled from a patient treated with radiotherapy plus ipilimumab. The genes are TRBV7-7 and TRBJ1-1; D is unresolved. CDR3 region: CASSLRENTEAFF. CDR3 nucleotide sequence: TGTGCTAGCAGCTTACGGGAGAACACTGAAGCTTTCTTT.